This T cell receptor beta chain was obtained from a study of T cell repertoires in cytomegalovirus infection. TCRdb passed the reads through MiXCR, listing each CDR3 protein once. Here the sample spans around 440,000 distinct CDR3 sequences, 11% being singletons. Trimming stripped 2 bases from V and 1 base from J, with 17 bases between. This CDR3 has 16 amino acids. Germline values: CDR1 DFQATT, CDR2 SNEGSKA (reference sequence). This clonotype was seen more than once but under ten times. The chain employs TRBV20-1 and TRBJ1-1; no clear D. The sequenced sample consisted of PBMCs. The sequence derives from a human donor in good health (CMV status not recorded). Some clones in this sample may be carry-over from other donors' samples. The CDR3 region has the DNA TGCAGTGCTAGACTCAGAGGCACAGCGAAGAACACTGAAGCTTTCTTT. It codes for CSARLRGTAKNTEAFF.